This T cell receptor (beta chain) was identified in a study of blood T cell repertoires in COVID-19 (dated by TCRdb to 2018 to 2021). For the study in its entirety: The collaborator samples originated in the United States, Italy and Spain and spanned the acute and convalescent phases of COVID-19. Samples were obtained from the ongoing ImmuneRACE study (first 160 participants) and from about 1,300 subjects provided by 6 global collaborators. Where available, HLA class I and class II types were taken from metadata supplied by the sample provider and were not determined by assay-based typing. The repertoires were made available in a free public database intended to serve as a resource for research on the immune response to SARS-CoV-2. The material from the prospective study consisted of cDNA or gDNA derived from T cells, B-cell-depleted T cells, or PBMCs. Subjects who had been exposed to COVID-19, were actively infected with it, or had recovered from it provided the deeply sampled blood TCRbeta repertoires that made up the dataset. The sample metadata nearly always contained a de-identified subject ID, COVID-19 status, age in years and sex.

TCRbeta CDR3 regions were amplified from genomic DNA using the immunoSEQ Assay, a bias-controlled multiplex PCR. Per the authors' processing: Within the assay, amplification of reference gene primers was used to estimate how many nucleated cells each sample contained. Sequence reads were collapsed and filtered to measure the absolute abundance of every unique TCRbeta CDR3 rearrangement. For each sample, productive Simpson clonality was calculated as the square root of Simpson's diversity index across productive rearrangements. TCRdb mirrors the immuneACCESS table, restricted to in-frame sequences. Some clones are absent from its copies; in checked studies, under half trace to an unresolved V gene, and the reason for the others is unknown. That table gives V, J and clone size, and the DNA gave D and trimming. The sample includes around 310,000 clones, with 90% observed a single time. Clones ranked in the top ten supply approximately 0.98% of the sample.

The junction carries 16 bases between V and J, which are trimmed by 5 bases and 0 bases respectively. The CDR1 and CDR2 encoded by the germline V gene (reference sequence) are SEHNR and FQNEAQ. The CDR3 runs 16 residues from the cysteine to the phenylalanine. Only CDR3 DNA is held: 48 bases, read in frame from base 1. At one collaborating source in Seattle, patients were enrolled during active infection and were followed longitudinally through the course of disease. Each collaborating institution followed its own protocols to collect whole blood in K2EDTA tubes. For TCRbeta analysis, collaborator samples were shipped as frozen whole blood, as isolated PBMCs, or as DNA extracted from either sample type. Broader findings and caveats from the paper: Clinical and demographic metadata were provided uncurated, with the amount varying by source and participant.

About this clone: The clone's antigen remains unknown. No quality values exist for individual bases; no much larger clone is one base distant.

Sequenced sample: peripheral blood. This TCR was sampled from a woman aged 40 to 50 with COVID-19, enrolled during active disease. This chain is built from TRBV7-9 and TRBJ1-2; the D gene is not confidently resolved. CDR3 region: CASSPGGRTSNYGYTF. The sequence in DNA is TGTGCCAGCAGCCCAGGAGGGAGAACTTCTAACTATGGCTACACCTTC.